This passage covers 13 T cell receptor beta chains from one sample sequenced in a study of T-cell memory formation after mild COVID-19. TCRdb passed the 5' RACE reads through MiXCR, listing each CDR3 protein once. Of roughly 480,000 distinct CDR3 sequences in the sample, around 27% were seen once. Specimen: PBMCs or a T cell subset sorted from them (not recorded which). Receptors were obtained from an adult woman who had mild COVID-19 (a few samples of this study predate the infection). Cell type and time point are not known.

This chain connects TRBV7-2 to TRBJ2-1; no clear D. CDR3 length: 11 residues. Germline values: CDR1 SGHTA, CDR2 FQGNSA. V was shortened by 5 bases and J by 6 bases, with 5 bases between the two germline ends. In DNA form, the CDR3 reads TGTGCCAGCAGCCAAATCAATGAGCAGTTCTTC. This codes for CASSQINEQFF. Full variable domain (missing parts from reference TRBV7-2 and TRBJ2-1): GAGVSQSPSNKVTEKGKDVELRCDPISGHTALYWYRQSLGQGLEFLIYFQGNSAPDKSGLPSDRFSAERTGGSVSTLTIQRTQQEDSAVYLCASSQINEQFFGPGTRLTVL.

J is TRBJ2-6 and V is TRBV5-5; D might be TRBD1 or TRBD2, each matching 5 bases. CDR1 is SGHKS and CDR2 is YYEKEE in the germline V gene (reference sequence). The CDR3 is 17 amino acids. V was clipped by 2 bases and J by 2 bases, with 14 bases between them. The CDR3 reads CASSFMGVLAGANVLTF. The DNA for the CDR3 is TGTGCCAGCAGCTTTATGGGGGTCTTAGCTGGGGCCAACGTCCTGACTTTC.

V usage is TRBV12-3 or TRBV12-4 and J usage is TRBJ2-3; 10 bases are a match to TRBD1. Trimming cost V 5 bases and J 3 bases; bases outside gene matches: 8. There are 16 residues in the CDR3. The CDR3 region has the DNA TGTGCCAGCAGTCCCGGGACAGGGGCTCGAACAGATACGCAGTATTTT. Protein sequence: CASSPGTGARTDTQYF.

The chain combines TRBV30 with TRBJ1-2, with 9 bases that match TRBD1. This CDR3 region has 15 residues. CDR1 GTSNPN and CDR2 SVGIG come from the germline V gene (reference sequence). J was trimmed by 3 bases and V by 5 bases; bases with no gene match: 10. This CDR3 is CAWDIGTGTDYGYTF. CDR3 in DNA: TGTGCCTGGGACATTGGGACAGGGACGGACTATGGCTACACCTTC.

This clonotype has just a few counts. The CDR3 loop is CSARVEGAPTF. The CDR3 bases are TGCAGTGCTAGAGTGGAGGGGGCCCCGACCTTC. J is TRBJ1-2 and V is TRBV20-1; 7 nucleotides agree with TRBD1. After removal of 1 base from V and 14 bases from J, the junction contained 7 bases not matched to a gene. This CDR3 is built from 11 residues. Germline-derived CDR1 and CDR2 are DFQATT and SNEGSKA (reference sequence).

This clonotype was seen a handful of times. The CDR3 is CASSLWQGYIDEQFF. The CDR3 DNA is TGTGCCAGCAGCTTATGGCAGGGGTATATCGATGAGCAGTTCTTC. The V gene is TRBV11-2, the J gene TRBJ2-1, with D perhaps TRBD1 (6 bases). CDR3 length: 15 residues. Per the germline V gene, CDR1 is SGHAT and CDR2 is FQNNGV. Trimming removed 2 bases from V and 8 bases from J, with 16 bases in between.

This clonotype was counted between two and nine times. The rearrangement joins TRBV24-1 to TRBJ2-5; 8 nucleotides align to TRBD1. Looked up from germline, CDR1 is KGHDR and CDR2 is SFDVKD. The CDR3 consists of 15 residues. J lost 4 bases, V lost 5 bases, and 8 bases had no gene match. The CDR3 sequence: CATSAGAGGTETQYF. CDR3 sequence (DNA): TGTGCCACCAGTGCCGGGGCAGGGGGCACAGAGACCCAGTACTTC.

In this sample, this clonotype turned up once. This chain uses TRBV7-2 with TRBJ2-5; tentative D call: TRBD2 (5 bases). Germline lookup yields CDR1 SGHTA and CDR2 FQGNSA. Trimming removed 3 bases from V and 4 bases from J, with 12 bases in between. This CDR3 has 14 residues. Here the CDR3 reads CASSLGGSGETQYF. CDR3 DNA sequence: TGTGCCAGCAGCTTGGGTGGGAGTGGAGAGACCCAGTACTTC.

The chain carries TRBV12-3 or TRBV12-4 and TRBJ2-7, with D perhaps TRBD2 (6 bases). The CDR3 contains 15 residues. Trimming removed 5 bases at V and 2 bases at J, with 16 bases between. In nucleotides, the CDR3 is TGTGCCAGCAGTCGGGATCCGGGAGTACCCTACGAGCAGTACTTC. Translation gives CASSRDPGVPYEQYF.

The chain recombines TRBV19 with TRBJ1-1; no clear D. CDR1 is LNHDA, CDR2 SQIVND, per germline (reference sequence). The CDR3 has 15 residues. Deletions cut 3 bases from V and 2 bases from J, with 13 bases between. This CDR3 is CASSISATGNTEAFF. DNA of the CDR3: TGTGCCAGTAGTATTTCCGCCACCGGTAACACTGAAGCTTTCTTT.

This clonotype was counted between two and nine times. The chain recombines TRBV9 with TRBJ1-3, with TRBD1 matching over 8 bases. Germline CDR1 and CDR2: SGDLS and YYNGEE. The V and J ends lost 4 bases and 3 bases, in that order; junction bases with no gene match: 6. CDR3 length equals 15 residues. Here the CDR3 reads CASSPQTGGGNTIYF. Written as DNA, the CDR3 is TGTGCCAGCAGCCCACAAACAGGGGGTGGAAACACCATATATTTT.

The sample holds a few counts of this clonotype. The V call is TRBV6-5, the J call TRBJ2-7; 10 bases are shared with TRBD2. Germline lookup yields CDR1 MNHEY and CDR2 SVGAGI. The CDR3 has 13 amino acids. V shed 8 bases and J 9 bases; nucleotides not matched to a gene: 10. CDR3 residues: CASGLAGARAQYF. In DNA, the CDR3 is TGTGCCAGCGGCCTAGCGGGGGCCAGGGCGCAGTACTTC.

In this sample, this clonotype turned up a few times. The rearrangement joins TRBV10-3 to TRBJ2-3, with 8 bases identical to TRBD1. The germline V gene has CDR1 ENHRY and CDR2 SYGVKD. This CDR3 has 14 amino acids. The V and J ends lost 6 bases and 5 bases, in that order; junction bases with no gene match: 7. The CDR3, as DNA: TGTGCCATCAGAGCAGGGGGCGCAGGAGATACGCAGTATTTT. Protein sequence: CAIRAGGAGDTQYF.